Each of the 20 T cell receptor beta chains below was sequenced from the same sample in a study of vaccination effects on CD4 cells after COVID-19. For these receptors, no antigen is known. Clones were sequenced by immunoSEQ multiplex PCR, and TCRdb holds only the in-frame ones, with some missing. The data hold approximately 37,000 clones, with roughly 82% observed a single time. When ten to eleven days of culture had elapsed, CD4+ T cells were isolated. This specimen was CD4+ T cells from PBMCs cultured without peptide, taken before COVID-19 vaccination. The receptors originated from a human donor who received a COVID-19 vaccine.

The chain joins TRBV24-1 to TRBJ1-2; D may be TRBD1 (6 bases). This CDR3 is built from 14 residues. The V end was cut by 3 bases, the J end by 2 bases, with 9 bases between. In germline, CDR1 is KGHDR, CDR2 SFDVKD. The CDR3 spells CATSDPTGNYGYTF. CDR3 in DNA: TGTGCCACCAGTGATCCCACAGGGAACTATGGCTACACCTTC.

The chain employs TRBV6-5 and TRBJ2-3; no firm D call. The CDR3 is 14 residues long. The germline V and J ends were trimmed by 2 bases and 1 base, with 7 bases remaining between them. Per the germline V gene, CDR1 is MNHEY and CDR2 is SVGAGI. The CDR3, as DNA: TGTGCCAGCAGTTACCTGGGCCGCACAGATACGCAGTATTTT. Translation gives CASSYLGRTDTQYF.

This clone has just one count. The chain carries TRBV27 and TRBJ1-2; 10 bases map to TRBD1. CDR1 and CDR2 (germline): MNHEY, SMNVEV (reference sequence). Losses at the gene ends were 1 base for V and 2 bases for J; bases not matched to a gene: 4. This CDR3 has 16 residues. This CDR3 is CASSLFPDRGNYGYTF. CDR3 bases: TGTGCCAGCAGTTTATTCCCGGACAGGGGGAACTATGGCTACACCTTC.

CDR3 in DNA: TGCGCCAGCAGCCGCGACAGTGACTATGGCTACACCTTC. This gives the protein CASSRDSDYGYTF. V usage is TRBV5-1 and J usage is TRBJ1-2, with D maybe TRBD1 (5 bases). Germline lookup yields CDR1 SGHRS and CDR2 YFSETQ. The CDR3 is 13 amino acids. With 4 bases removed from V and 3 bases from J, the gap between germline ends came to 10 bases.

The chain has TRBV20-1 and TRBJ2-1; possibly TRBD1 for D (6 bases). CDR1 DFQATT and CDR2 SNEGSKA come from the germline V gene (reference sequence). The CDR3 runs to 13 residues. The V end lost 3 bases, the J end lost 2 bases, and 8 bases lay between the germline ends. The CDR3 nucleotides read TGCAGTGCTAGTAGGGGGACCTACAATGAGCAGTTCTTC. Its protein is CSASRGTYNEQFF.

The J gene is TRBJ1-6, the V gene TRBV19; D is undetermined. Germline V lookup: CDR1 LNHDA, CDR2 SQIVND (reference sequence). CDR3 size: 14 residues. Trimming shortened V by 7 bases and J by 7 bases, and 14 bases separated the two germline ends. The CDR3 sequence is CASKTAQINSPLHF. The CDR3 bases are TGTGCCAGTAAAACCGCGCAAATAAATTCACCCCTCCACTTT.

The rearrangement links TRBV2 to TRBJ2-1; possible D gene TRBD2, 6 bases. V shed 1 base and J shed 3 bases, with 10 bases lying between them. CDR1 and CDR2 (germline): SNHLY, FYNNEI. This CDR3 is 15 amino acids long. In nucleotides, the CDR3 is TGTGCCAGCAGTGAAGAGGCGGGACTCTACAATGAGCAGTTCTTC. Its protein product is CASSEEAGLYNEQFF.

With regard to this clone: This same CDR3 is encoded by further DNA sequences in the sample. The chain is built from TRBV7-2 and TRBJ2-2; tentatively, D is TRBD2 (7 bases). In germline, CDR1 is SGHTA, CDR2 FQGNSA. CDR3 size: 16 residues. Trimming pared 5 bases from V and 3 bases from J, leaving 16 bases between. DNA of the CDR3: TGTGCCAGCAGCGGGGGGCTTCGGGGGGACACCGGGGAGCTGTTTTTT. The encoded protein is CASSGGLRGDTGELFF.

About this clone itself: Additional DNA sequences in this sample encode the identical CDR3. V and J are TRBV6-5 and TRBJ2-7; D unresolved. CDR1 and CDR2 from the germline V gene are MNHEY and SVGAGI. The CDR3 runs to 13 residues. Deletions cut 10 bases from V and 0 bases from J, with 13 bases between. For the CDR3, the DNA is TGTGCCACCGCCCTGGGGTTCTCCTACGAGCAGTACGTC. Encoded protein: CATALGFSYEQYV.

This clone has a handful of counts. The V call is TRBV6-5, the J call TRBJ2-2, with 7 bases aligning to TRBD2. In germline, CDR1 is MNHEY, CDR2 SVGAGI. The CDR3 covers 14 residues. V trimming: 6 bases; J trimming: 2 bases; junction bases outside the gene matches: 3. The CDR3 loop reads CASRRAGNTGELFF. The CDR3 DNA follows: TGTGCCAGCAGGCGAGCGGGAAACACCGGGGAGCTGTTTTTT.

V usage is TRBV18 and J usage is TRBJ1-3; possibly TRBD1 for D (6 bases). The CDR3 loop spans 17 amino acids. CDR1 is KGHSH and CDR2 is LQKENI in the germline V gene. Trimming pared 3 bases from V and 0 bases from J, leaving 15 bases between. Here the CDR3 reads CASSPLGQSDSGNTIYF. In nucleotides, the CDR3 is TGTGCCAGCTCACCGCTTGGACAGAGTGACTCTGGAAACACCATATATTTT. Complete variable domain (other parts from reference TRBV18 and TRBJ1-3): NAGVMQNPRHLVRRRGQEARLRCSPMKGHSHVYWYRQLPEEGLKFMVYLQKENIIDESGMPKERFSAEFPKEGPSILRIQQVVRGDSAAYFCASSPLGQSDSGNTIYFGEGSWLTVV.

V and J are TRBV2 and TRBJ1-1, with TRBD1 matching over 8 bases. V lost 5 bases and J lost 2; bases outside the gene matches: 1. Germline CDR1 and CDR2: SNHLY and FYNNEI. The CDR3 sequence is 13 residues long. The CDR3 is CASSQGANTEAFF. CDR3 bases: TGTGCCAGCAGTCAGGGGGCAAACACTGAAGCTTTCTTT. The whole variable domain, filled in from reference TRBV2 and TRBJ1-1, reads EPEVTQTPSHQVTQMGQEVILRCVPISNHLYFYWYRQILGQKVEFLVSFYNNEISEKSEIFDDQFSVERPDGSNFTLKIRSTKLEDSAMYFCASSQGANTEAFFGQGTRLTVV.

V usage is TRBV7-9 and J usage is TRBJ2-3; TRBD2 matches at 10 bases. Germline V gene sequence: CDR1 SEHNR, CDR2 FQNEAQ (reference sequence). V trimming: 4 bases; J trimming: 2 bases; junction bases outside the gene matches: 9. The CDR3 length is 17 residues. The CDR3 spells CASSSTSGATYTDTQYF. The CDR3 DNA reads TGTGCCAGCAGCTCAACTAGCGGGGCTACTTACACAGATACGCAGTATTTT. The full variable domain, completed using reference TRBV7-9 and TRBJ2-3, is DTGVSQNPRHKITKRGQNVTFRCDPISEHNRLYWYRQTLGQGPEFLTYFQNEAQLEKSRLLSDRFSAERPKGSFSTLEIQRTEQGDSAMYLCASSSTSGATYTDTQYFGPGTRLTVL.

The J gene is TRBJ2-2, the V gene TRBV5-1; tentatively, D is TRBD2 (5 bases). The V gene lost 1 base and the J gene lost 4 bases, with 11 bases spanning the gap. Germline V gives CDR1 SGHRS, CDR2 YFSETQ. The length of the CDR3 is 15 residues. The CDR3 loop is CASSLRADRTGELFF. The CDR3, as DNA: TGCGCCAGCAGCTTGCGAGCGGACCGCACCGGGGAGCTGTTTTTT. Full variable domain (outside the CDR3, taken from reference TRBV5-1 and TRBJ2-2): KAGVTQTPRYLIKTRGQQVTLSCSPISGHRSVSWYQQTPGQGLQFLFEYFSETQRNKGNFPGRFSGRQFSNSRSEMNVSTLELGDSALYLCASSLRADRTGELFFGEGSRLTVL.

This chain connects TRBV10-3 to TRBJ1-2; 7 nucleotides line up with TRBD1. The germline gives CDR1 ENHRY, CDR2 SYGVKD. J was trimmed by 2 bases and V by 2 bases; bases with no gene match: 8. This CDR3 is built from 16 residues. CDR3 DNA: TGTGCCATCAGTGAGGGGGCAGGGGGAGTAAACTATGGCTACACCTTC. It translates to CAISEGAGGVNYGYTF.

The chain has TRBV5-1 and TRBJ2-3; D is unclear. Germline CDR1 SGHRS, CDR2 YFSETQ. This CDR3 region has 14 residues. The ends were cut back, 1 base at V and 0 bases at J, with 6 bases in the middle. CDR3 sequence: CASSLRQSTDTQYF. Here the CDR3 DNA reads TGCGCCAGCAGCTTGAGGCAGAGCACAGATACGCAGTATTTT.

The chain uses TRBV19 and TRBJ1-2, with 9 bases that match TRBD1. The germline gives CDR1 LNHDA, CDR2 SQIVND (reference sequence). With V trimmed by 5 bases and J by 4 bases, 5 bases remained unmatched. The CDR3 runs 14 residues. The CDR3 spells CASSVGQGPYGYTF. CDR3 in DNA: TGTGCCAGTAGTGTTGGACAGGGGCCCTATGGCTACACCTTC. Looking up the rest from reference TRBV19 and TRBJ1-2 gives the full variable domain: DGGITQSPKYLFRKEGQNVTLSCEQNLNHDAMYWYRQDPGQGLRLIYYSQIVNDFQKGDIAEGYSVSREKKESFPLTVTSAQKNPTAFYLCASSVGQGPYGYTFGSGTRLTVV.

This chain links TRBV2 with TRBJ1-6, with no clear D. Per the germline V gene, CDR1 is SNHLY and CDR2 is FYNNEI. CDR3 length: 16 amino acids. V shed 5 bases and J shed 0 bases, with 11 bases lying between them. The CDR3 loop is CASSRTVSSYNSPLHF. For the CDR3, the DNA is TGTGCCAGCAGTCGGACCGTCAGCTCCTATAATTCACCCCTCCACTTT.

This clone was detected once. V is TRBV18 and J is TRBJ2-7; 10 positions agree with TRBD1. This CDR3 contains 15 residues. CDR1 and CDR2 from the germline V gene are KGHSH and LQKENI. With V trimmed by 3 bases and J by 1 base, 3 bases remained unmatched. CDR3 bases: TGTGCCAGCTCACCGACAGGGGGCCAATCCTACGAGCAGTACGTC. Translating gives CASSPTGGQSYEQYV.

This rearrangement joins TRBV7-2 to TRBJ1-5; D gene uncertain. Germline V gene sequence: CDR1 SGHTA, CDR2 FQGNSA. CDR3 length: 12 amino acids. V lost 5 bases and J lost 4, with 6 bases in between. The CDR3 region is CASSPSNQPQHF. The CDR3 bases are TGTGCCAGCAGCCCATCGAATCAGCCCCAGCATTTT.